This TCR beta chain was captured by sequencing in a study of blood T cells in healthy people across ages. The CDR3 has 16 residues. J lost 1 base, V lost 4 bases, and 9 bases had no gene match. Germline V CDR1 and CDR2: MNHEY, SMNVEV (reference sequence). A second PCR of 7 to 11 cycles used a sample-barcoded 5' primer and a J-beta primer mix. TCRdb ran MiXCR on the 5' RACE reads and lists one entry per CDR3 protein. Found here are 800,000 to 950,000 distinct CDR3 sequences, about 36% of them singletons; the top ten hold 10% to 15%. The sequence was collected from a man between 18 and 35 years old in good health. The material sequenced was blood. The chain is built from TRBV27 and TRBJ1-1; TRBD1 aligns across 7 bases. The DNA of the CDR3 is TGTGCCAGCAGTTCGCTTACGGGACAGCAGAACACTGAAGCTTTCTTT. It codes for CASSSLTGQQNTEAFF.